This T cell receptor beta chain was recorded in a study of cytomegalovirus exposure and HLA in healthy donors. Germline V lookup: CDR1 SGHRS, CDR2 YFSETQ. The length of the CDR3 is 16 residues. Unmatched junction bases numbered 10, after V lost 3 bases and J lost 2 bases. Researchers ran the PCR with 60 Vbeta and 13 Jbeta primers. Method: immunoSEQ multiplex PCR; TCRdb's copy keeps in-frame clones and lacks some. In the table there are more than 110,000 clones, less than 85% of which are singletons. Sequenced input: PBMCs. The chain combines TRBV5-1 with TRBJ2-5; 7 bases are shared with TRBD1. This TCR was recovered from a man aged 35 to 55 in good health and CMV-seropositive. The CDR3 loop is CASSWRPPDRQETQYF. The CDR3 DNA follows: TGCGCCAGCAGCTGGAGACCTCCGGACAGGCAAGAGACCCAGTACTTC.